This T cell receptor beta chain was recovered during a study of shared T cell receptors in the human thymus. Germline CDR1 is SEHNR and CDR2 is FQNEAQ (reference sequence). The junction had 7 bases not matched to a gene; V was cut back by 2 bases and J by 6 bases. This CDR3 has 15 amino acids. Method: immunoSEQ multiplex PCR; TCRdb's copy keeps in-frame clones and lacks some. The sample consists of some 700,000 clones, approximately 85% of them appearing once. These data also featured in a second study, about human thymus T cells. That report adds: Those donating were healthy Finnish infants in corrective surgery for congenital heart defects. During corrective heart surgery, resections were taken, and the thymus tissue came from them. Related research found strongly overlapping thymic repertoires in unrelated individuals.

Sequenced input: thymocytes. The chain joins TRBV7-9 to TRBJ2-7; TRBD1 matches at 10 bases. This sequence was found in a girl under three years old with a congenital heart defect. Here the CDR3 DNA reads TGTGCCAGCAGCTTACCGGGACAGGGGACCGGCGAGCAGTACTTC. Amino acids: CASSLPGQGTGEQYF.